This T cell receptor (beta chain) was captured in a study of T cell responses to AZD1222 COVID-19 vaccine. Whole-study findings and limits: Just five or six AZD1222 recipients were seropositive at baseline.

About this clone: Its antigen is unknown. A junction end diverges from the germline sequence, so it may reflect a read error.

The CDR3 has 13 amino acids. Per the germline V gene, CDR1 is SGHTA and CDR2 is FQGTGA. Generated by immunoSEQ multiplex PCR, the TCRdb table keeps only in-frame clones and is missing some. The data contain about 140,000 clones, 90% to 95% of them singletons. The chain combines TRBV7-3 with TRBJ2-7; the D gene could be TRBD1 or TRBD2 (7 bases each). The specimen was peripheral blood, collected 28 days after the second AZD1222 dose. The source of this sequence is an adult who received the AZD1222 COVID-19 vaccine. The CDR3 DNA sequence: TGTGCCAGCAGGCTATCTGCGGGGGACAGCGGGGTCTTC. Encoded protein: CASRLSAGDSGVF.